Included here is one T cell receptor beta chain sequence, with context. It has no known antigen specificity. Per-nucleotide qualities are absent, and no much larger clonotype sits a single base away. These data belong to a study of T cell responses to AZD1222 COVID-19 vaccine (dated by TCRdb to about 2021). For context, the study as a whole: A total of about 230 trial participants underwent TCR sequencing, of whom approximately 210 received two doses of AZD1222 and about 25 received two doses of the MenACWY control vaccine. Trial participants were enrolled into age subgroups of 18-55, 56-69 and 70-plus years, which contained 148, 28 and 57 TCR-sequenced participants, respectively.

V was cut back by 5 bases and J by 11 bases, leaving a gap of 24 bases between them. The germline V gene (reference sequence) yields PRHDT for CDR1 and FYEKMQ for CDR2. CDR3 length: 15 amino acids, cysteine to phenylalanine. Kept here is only the CDR3 DNA, which spans 45 bases and is read in frame from base 1. The CDR3 regions of human TCRbeta chains were analyzed by immunosequencing. The original methods were these. TCRs in the repertoires were compared against a reference library of SARS-CoV-2-specific TCRs that had been generated with the MIRA antigen-specificity platform. Breadth was defined as the fraction of unique TCRs that were SARS-CoV-2-associated. Depth was defined as the fraction of total T cells that were SARS-CoV-2-associated. Using the MIRA data, each spike-specific TCR was assigned both to the spike region to which the TCR was reactive and to a CD4 or CD8 class. Log10-transformed breadth and depth values were compared by one-way ANOVA with Sidak's multiple comparisons tests. As stored in TCRdb, this immuneACCESS dataset retains in-frame rearrangements with V and J assigned. A fraction of the clones does not appear; measured against another copy, unresolved V genes explain less than half of the discrepancy, and the remainder lacks a known reason. V and J calls and clone size follow that table, whereas D and trimming were derived from the DNA. The sample table contains about 77,000 clones; only one count was recorded for more than 85% of them. The ten largest clones represent roughly 5.1% of the sample.

What the authors observed across the whole study: The 56-69-year group was small, and its depth increase did not reach significance, likely because of low power. Vaccine-associated CD4 TCRs spanned the whole spike protein, with dominant responses in regions 160-218 and 743-854. Conclusions about previously exposed vaccinees are limited because only five to seven AZD1222 recipients were SARS-CoV-2 seropositive at baseline. Nearly half of unique spike-specific TCRs reportedly recognized epitopes outside regions mutated in the B.1.351 and B.1.1.7 variants. After two AZD1222 doses, both the breadth and the depth of spike-specific TCRs were significantly higher than at day 0 and than in MenACWY recipients. Participants were mostly white British and included more females than males, and it was suggested by the authors that clonal diversity may have been underestimated. No day 14 peak-response samples were available, so repertoires were characterized only after the peak T cell response.

This sample's time point label indicates: about 28 days (+/-7) after the second vaccine dose. AZD1222 recipients given second doses at about 4 weeks or at about 12 weeks were pooled, since spike-specific TCR depth and breadth were not found to differ between the two schedules. The vaccinee samples were drawn from two UK trials, COV001 and COV002, one of which was a single-blind randomized controlled phase 2/3 trial testing AZD1222 (ChAdOx1 nCoV-19) in healthy adults. For TCRbeta chain sequencing, PBMC samples were collected from trial participants at day 0 and at day 28 after the second dose. The rearrangement combines TRBV13 with TRBJ1-1; the D gene assignment is ambiguous. The starting material was peripheral blood, obtained 28 days after the second AZD1222 dose. The clonotype originates from an adult who received the AZD1222 COVID-19 vaccine. For the CDR3, the sequence is CASSRRARENKRAFF. The DNA reads as follows: TGTGCCAGCAGCAGACGAGCTAGGGAAAACAAGCGCGCTTTCTTT.